This T cell receptor (beta chain) was observed in a study of long-term antiretroviral therapy in people with HIV. General observations from the study: Diversity went up after ART and still fell short of transplant donor controls. When set beside controls, HIV repertoires had CDR3 length ranges that were narrower.

The CDR3 totals 16 residues. With 5 bases removed from V and 0 bases from J, the gap between germline ends came to 14 bases. Per the germline V gene, CDR1 is SGHAT and CDR2 is FQNNGV. About this clone itself: Its specificity is unknown.

It was version v3.0 of the immunoSEQ assay that was run at survey level. Only in-frame clones appear in the TCRdb table, and some are missing; sequencing was by immunoSEQ multiplex PCR. The sample includes tens of thousands of clones, about 80% of them seen just once. Sequencing was performed on unsorted PBMCs, taken 0.6 years after starting antiretroviral therapy. The sequence derives from a man aged 18-30 years with HIV. The chain employs TRBV11-2 and TRBJ2-4; D tentatively reads TRBD1 or TRBD2 (5 bases each). CDR3 bases: TGTGCCAGCAGCATCGGGGACGGATTAGCCAAAAACATTCAGTACTTC. It specifies CASSIGDGLAKNIQYF.